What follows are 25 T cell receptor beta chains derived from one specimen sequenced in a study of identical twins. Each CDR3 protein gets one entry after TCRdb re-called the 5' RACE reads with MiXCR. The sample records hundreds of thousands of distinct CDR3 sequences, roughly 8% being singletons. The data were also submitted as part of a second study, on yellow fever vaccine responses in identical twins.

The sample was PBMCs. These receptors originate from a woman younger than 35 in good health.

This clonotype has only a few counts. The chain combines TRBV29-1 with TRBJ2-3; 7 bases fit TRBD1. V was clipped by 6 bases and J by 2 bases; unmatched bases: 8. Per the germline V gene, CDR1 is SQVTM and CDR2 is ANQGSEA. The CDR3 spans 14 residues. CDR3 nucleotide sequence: TGCAGCGTCCCGGGACAGCAAAACACAGATACGCAGTATTTT. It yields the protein CSVPGQQNTDTQYF.

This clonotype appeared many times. CDR3 bases: TGTGCCACCAGCAGAGATGCGACAGGGGAGAGGGAGACCCAGTACTTC. It specifies CATSRDATGERETQYF. The chain combines TRBV15 with TRBJ2-5; 8 bases agree with TRBD1. The CDR3 has 16 amino acids. Trimming cost V 0 bases and J 5 bases; bases outside gene matches: 8. The germline CDR1 and CDR2 sequences are LNHNV and YYDKDF (reference sequence).

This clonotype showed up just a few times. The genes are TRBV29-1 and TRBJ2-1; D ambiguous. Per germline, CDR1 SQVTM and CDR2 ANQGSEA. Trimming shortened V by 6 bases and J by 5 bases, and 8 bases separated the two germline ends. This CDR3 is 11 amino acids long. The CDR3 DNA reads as TGCAGCGTGGATATCGACAATGAGCAGTTCTTC. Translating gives CSVDIDNEQFF.

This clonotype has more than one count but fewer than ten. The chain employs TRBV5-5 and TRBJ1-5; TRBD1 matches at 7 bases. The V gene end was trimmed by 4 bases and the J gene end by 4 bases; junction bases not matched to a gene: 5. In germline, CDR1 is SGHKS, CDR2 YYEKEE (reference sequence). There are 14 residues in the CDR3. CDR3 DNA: TGTGCCAGCAGCACCGGGACAGAAAATCAGCCCCAGCATTTT. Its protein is CASSTGTENQPQHF.

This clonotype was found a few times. CDR3 loop: CASSAQEGRAGGGTDTQYF. CDR3 DNA: TGTGCCAGCAGCGCACAAGAGGGACGAGCGGGAGGGGGGACAGATACGCAGTATTTT. The chain has TRBV27 and TRBJ2-3; 10 bases map to TRBD2. The germline V gene encodes CDR1 MNHEY and CDR2 SMNVEV (reference sequence). Losses at the gene ends were 6 bases for V and 3 bases for J; bases not matched to a gene: 18. The CDR3 spans 19 residues.

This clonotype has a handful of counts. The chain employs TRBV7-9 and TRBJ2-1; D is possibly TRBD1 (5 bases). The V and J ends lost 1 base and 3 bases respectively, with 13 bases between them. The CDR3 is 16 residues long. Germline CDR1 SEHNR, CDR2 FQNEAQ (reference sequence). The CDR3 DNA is TGTGCCAGCAGCTTAGGGGGCTATTCCATCTACAATGAGCAGTTCTTC. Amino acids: CASSLGGYSIYNEQFF.

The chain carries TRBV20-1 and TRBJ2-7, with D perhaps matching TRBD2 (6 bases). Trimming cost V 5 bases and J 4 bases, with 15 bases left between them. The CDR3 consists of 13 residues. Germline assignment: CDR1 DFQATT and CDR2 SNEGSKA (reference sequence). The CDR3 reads CSAEKTSSYEQYF. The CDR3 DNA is TGCAGTGCTGAGAAGACTAGTAGTTACGAGCAGTACTTC.

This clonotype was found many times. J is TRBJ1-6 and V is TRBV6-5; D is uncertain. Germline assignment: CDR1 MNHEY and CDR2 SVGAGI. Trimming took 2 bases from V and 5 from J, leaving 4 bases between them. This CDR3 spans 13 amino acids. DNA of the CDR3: TGTGCCAGCAGTTACAATGATAATTCACCCCTCCACTTT. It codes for CASSYNDNSPLHF.

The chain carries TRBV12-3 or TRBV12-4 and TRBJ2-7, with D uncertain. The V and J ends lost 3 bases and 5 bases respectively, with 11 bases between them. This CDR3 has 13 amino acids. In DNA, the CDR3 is TGTGCCAGCAGTTTCGGTCTAAGGGACGAGCAGTACTTC. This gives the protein CASSFGLRDEQYF.

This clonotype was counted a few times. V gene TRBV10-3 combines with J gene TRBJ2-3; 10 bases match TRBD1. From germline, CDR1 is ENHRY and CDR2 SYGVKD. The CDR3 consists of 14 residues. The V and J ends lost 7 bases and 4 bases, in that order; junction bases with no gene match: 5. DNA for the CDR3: TGTGCCATCAAGGGACAGGGGATTTCAGATACGCAGTATTTT. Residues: CAIKGQGISDTQYF.

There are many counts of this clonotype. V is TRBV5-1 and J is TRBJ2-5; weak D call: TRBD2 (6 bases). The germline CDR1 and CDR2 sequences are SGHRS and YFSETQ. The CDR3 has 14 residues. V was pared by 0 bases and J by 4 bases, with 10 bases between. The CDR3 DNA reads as TGCGCCAGCAGCTTGGGCGGGATCGGAGAGACCCAGTACTTC. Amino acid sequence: CASSLGGIGETQYF.

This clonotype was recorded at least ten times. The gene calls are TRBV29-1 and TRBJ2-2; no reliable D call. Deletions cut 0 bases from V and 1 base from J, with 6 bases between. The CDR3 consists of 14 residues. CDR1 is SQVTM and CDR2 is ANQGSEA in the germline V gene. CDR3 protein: CSVEDIQNTGELFF. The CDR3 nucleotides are TGCAGCGTTGAAGATATCCAGAACACCGGGGAGCTGTTTTTT.

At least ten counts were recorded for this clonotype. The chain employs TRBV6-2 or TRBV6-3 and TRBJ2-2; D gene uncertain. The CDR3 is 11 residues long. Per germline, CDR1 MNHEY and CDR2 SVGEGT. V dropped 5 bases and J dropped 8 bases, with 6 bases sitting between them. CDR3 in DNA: TGTGCCAGCAGTCCTCGGGGGGAGCTGTTTTTT. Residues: CASSPRGELFF.

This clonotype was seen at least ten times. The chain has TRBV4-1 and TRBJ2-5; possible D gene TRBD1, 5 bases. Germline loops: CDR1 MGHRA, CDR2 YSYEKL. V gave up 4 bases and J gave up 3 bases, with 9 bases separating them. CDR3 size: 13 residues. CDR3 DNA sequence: TGCGCCAGCAGCCCCCAAGGGGAAGAGACCCAGTACTTC. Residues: CASSPQGEETQYF.

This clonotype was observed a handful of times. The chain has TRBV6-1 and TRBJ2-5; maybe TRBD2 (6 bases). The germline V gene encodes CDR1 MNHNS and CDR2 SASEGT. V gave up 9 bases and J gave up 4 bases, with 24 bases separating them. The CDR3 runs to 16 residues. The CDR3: CASYAPLERAGETQYF. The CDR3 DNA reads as TGTGCCAGTTATGCCCCCCTCGAGCGGGCGGGAGAGACCCAGTACTTC.

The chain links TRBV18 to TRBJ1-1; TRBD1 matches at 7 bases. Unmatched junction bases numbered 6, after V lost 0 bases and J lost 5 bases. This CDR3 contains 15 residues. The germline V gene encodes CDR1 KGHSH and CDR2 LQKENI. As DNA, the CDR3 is TGTGCCAGCTCACCACCGAAGGGGGCCCAGACTGAAGCTTTCTTT. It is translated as CASSPPKGAQTEAFF. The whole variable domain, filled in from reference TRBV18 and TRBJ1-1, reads NAGVMQNPRHLVRRRGQEARLRCSPMKGHSHVYWYRQLPEEGLKFMVYLQKENIIDESGMPKERFSAEFPKEGPSILRIQQVVRGDSAAYFCASSPPKGAQTEAFFGQGTRLTVV.

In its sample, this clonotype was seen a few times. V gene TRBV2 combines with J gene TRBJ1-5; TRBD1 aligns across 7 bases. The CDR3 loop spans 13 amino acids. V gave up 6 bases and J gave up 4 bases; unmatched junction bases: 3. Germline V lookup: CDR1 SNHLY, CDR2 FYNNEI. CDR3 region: CASRVQGNQPQHF. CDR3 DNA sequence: TGTGCCAGCAGAGTACAGGGGAATCAGCCCCAGCATTTT.

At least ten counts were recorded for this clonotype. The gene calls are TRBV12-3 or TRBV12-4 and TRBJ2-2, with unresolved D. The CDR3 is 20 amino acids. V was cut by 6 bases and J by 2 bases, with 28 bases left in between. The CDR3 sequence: CASRSQPKTPRSLNTGELFF. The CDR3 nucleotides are TGTGCCAGCAGGTCCCAACCTAAGACCCCTAGGAGCCTAAACACCGGGGAGCTGTTTTTT.

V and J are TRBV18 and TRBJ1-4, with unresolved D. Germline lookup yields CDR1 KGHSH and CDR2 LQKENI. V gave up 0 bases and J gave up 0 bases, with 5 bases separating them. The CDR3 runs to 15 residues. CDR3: CASSPPGATNEKLFF. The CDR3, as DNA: TGTGCCAGCTCACCACCGGGCGCAACTAATGAAAAACTGTTTTTT.

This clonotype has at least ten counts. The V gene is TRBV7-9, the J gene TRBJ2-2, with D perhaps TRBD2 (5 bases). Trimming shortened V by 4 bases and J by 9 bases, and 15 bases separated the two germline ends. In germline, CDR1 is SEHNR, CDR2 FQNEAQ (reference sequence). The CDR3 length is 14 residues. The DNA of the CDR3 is TGTGCCAGCAGCTCGAGCGGTCCCTCGAGGGAGCTGTTTTTT. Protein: CASSSSGPSRELFF.

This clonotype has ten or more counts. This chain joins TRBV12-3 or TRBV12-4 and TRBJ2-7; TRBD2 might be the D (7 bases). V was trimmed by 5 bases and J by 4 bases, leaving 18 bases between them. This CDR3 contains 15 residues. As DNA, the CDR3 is TGTGCCAGCAGTCTAGGGGGGGGGGGAAGGTACGAGCAGTACTTC. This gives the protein CASSLGGGGRYEQYF.

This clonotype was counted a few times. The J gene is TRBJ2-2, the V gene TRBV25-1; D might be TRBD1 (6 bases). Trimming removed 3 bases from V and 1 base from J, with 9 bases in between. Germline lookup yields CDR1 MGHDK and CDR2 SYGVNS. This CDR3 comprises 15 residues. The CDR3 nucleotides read TGTGCCAGCAGTGATATGGGACAGAACACCGGGGAGCTGTTTTTT. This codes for CASSDMGQNTGELFF.

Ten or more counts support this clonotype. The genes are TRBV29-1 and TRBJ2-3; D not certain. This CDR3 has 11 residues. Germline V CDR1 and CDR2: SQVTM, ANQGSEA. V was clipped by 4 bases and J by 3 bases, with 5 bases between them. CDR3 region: CSVVWTDTQYF. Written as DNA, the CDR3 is TGCAGCGTTGTTTGGACAGATACGCAGTATTTT.

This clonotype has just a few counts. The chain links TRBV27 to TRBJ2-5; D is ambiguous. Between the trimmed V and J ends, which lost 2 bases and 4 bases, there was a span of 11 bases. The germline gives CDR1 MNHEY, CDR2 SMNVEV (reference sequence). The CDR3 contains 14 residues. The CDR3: CASSLVAEGETQYF. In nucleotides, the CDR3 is TGTGCCAGCAGTTTAGTGGCAGAAGGAGAGACCCAGTACTTC.

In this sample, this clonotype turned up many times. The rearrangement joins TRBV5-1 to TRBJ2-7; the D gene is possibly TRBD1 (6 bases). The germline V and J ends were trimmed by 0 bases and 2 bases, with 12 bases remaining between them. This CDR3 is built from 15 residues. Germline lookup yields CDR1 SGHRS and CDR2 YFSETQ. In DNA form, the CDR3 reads TGCGCCAGCAGCTTGGAAACAGGGATAACCTACGAGCAGTACTTC. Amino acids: CASSLETGITYEQYF.